This is a list of T cell receptor beta chains from one sample in a study of blood T cell repertoires in COVID-19. Repertoires were generated with immunoSEQ multiplex PCR, while TCRdb's copy carries only in-frame clones and drops some. This table has 150,000 to 200,000 clones, 65% to 90% appearing once. The sample was PBMCs or T cells enriched from blood (not recorded which). The receptors stem from a woman aged 55-70 years with acute COVID-19. CDR3s include the opening cysteine and the closing phenylalanine or tryptophan. Each record gives: V gene, clone size, D gene, J gene, CDR3 protein, CDR3 DNA. The D gene is left open where the match is weak. Clone size appears in some rows only: once, few, many, or a class for an expanded clone.

TRBV27	NA	NA	TRBJ2-4	CASTRGGIQYF	TGTGCCAGCACTAGAGGTGGCATTCAGTACTTC
TRBV3-1/TRBV3-2	NA	NA	TRBJ1-5	CASSPRGGAQPQHF	TGTGCCAGCAGCCCAAGGGGGGGGGCACAGCCCCAGCATTTT
TRBV10-2	NA	NA	TRBJ2-3	CASSKGGSDTQYF	TGCGCCAGCAGTAAAGGGGGTTCAGATACGCAGTATTTT
TRBV15	NA	NA	TRBJ1-2	CATSRSLNYGYTF	TGTGCCACCAGCAGGAGTTTGAACTATGGCTACACCTTC
TRBV2	few	NA	TRBJ1-5	CASSDRAGRPQHF	TGTGCCAGCAGTGACAGGGCCGGGCGGCCCCAGCATTTT
TRBV30	NA	NA	TRBJ1-4	CAWSLWSSNEKLFF	TGTGCCTGGAGTCTATGGTCATCTAATGAAAAACTGTTTTTT
TRBV2	NA	NA	TRBJ1-1	CASSGRPNTEAFF	TGTGCCAGCTCAGGCAGACCGAACACTGAAGCTTTCTTT
TRBV19	NA	NA	TRBJ1-2	CASSIGSGGGYTF	TGTGCCAGTAGTATAGGTTCAGGAGGCGGCTACACCTTC
TRBV3-1/TRBV3-2	NA	TRBD2	TRBJ2-5	CASSQRTSGGRETQYF	TGTGCCAGCAGCCAGAGGACTAGCGGGGGGAGAGAGACCCAGTACTTC
TRBV7-8	NA	NA	TRBJ2-1	CASSLAAGQFF	TGTGCCAGCAGCTTAGCTGCAGGCCAGTTCTTC
TRBV10-1	NA	NA	TRBJ1-3	CASSDEAEGSGNTIYF	TGCGCCAGCAGTGACGAGGCGGAGGGCTCTGGAAACACCATATATTTT
TRBV30	once	NA	TRBJ1-4	CAWISRERGKLFF	TGTGCCTGGATAAGCAGGGAACGCGGAAAACTGTTTTTT
TRBV7-2	NA	NA	TRBJ1-1	CASSPRINTEAFF	TGTGCCAGCAGCCCGCGGATTAACACTGAAGCTTTCTTT
TRBV5-5	NA	NA	TRBJ1-3	CASSFWGLSGNTIYF	TGTGCCAGCAGCTTTTGGGGCCTCTCTGGAAACACCATATATTTT
TRBV7-8	NA	NA	TRBJ1-1	CASSLRIQTGEAFF	TGTGCCAGCAGCTTGAGGATCCAGACCGGTGAAGCTTTCTTT
TRBV7-2	NA	NA	TRBJ2-7	CASSLASGPPYEQYF	TGTGCCAGCAGCTTAGCGTCAGGGCCACCCTACGAGCAGTACTTC
TRBV5-4	NA	TRBD1	TRBJ1-4	CASSRTGGDEKLFF	TGTGCCAGCAGCCGGACAGGGGGCGATGAAAAACTGTTTTTT
TRBV5-1	NA	TRBD1	TRBJ1-1	CASSMGQINTEAFF	TGCGCCAGCAGCATGGGACAGATTAACACTGAAGCTTTCTTT
TRBV6-2/TRBV6-3	once	TRBD1	TRBJ1-1	CASSYPSTGGNTEAFF	TGTGCCAGCAGTTACCCCTCGACAGGGGGGAACACTGAAGCTTTCTTT
TRBV11-3	few	TRBD2	TRBJ2-7	CASSLGGSHEQYF	TGTGCCAGCAGCTTAGGCGGGAGCCATGAGCAGTACTTC
TRBV11-2	NA	NA	TRBJ1-3	CASSPGHSGNTIYF	TGTGCCAGCAGCCCAGGGCATTCTGGAAACACCATATATTTT
TRBV15	few	NA	TRBJ1-2	CATSRDSANYGYTF	TGTGCCACCAGCAGAGATTCGGCTAACTATGGCTACACCTTC
TRBV5-1	NA	NA	TRBJ2-3	CASSLELALTDTQYF	TGCGCCAGCAGCTTGGAACTAGCTCTCACAGATACGCAGTATTTT
TRBV7-2	NA	TRBD2	TRBJ2-3	CASSLGTSGGSLGNTQYF	TGTGCCAGCAGCTTAGGGACTAGCGGGGGGAGCCTAGGGAATACGCAGTATTTT
TRBV7-2	once	NA	TRBJ2-7	CASSPPRVTYEQYF	TGTGCCAGCAGCCCCCCGAGGGTTACCTACGAGCAGTACTTC
TRBV6-5	NA	TRBD2	TRBJ2-7	CASILASSYEQYF	TGTGCCAGCATACTAGCGAGCTCCTACGAGCAGTACTTC
TRBV3-1/TRBV3-2	NA	NA	TRBJ1-6	CASSPLSVFNSPLHF	TGTGCCAGCAGCCCATTGTCGGTATTTAATTCACCCCTCCACTTT
TRBV18	NA	TRBD1	TRBJ1-3	CASSPGTGDSGNTIYF	TGTGCCAGCTCACCAGGGACAGGAGACTCTGGAAACACCATATATTTT
TRBV6-2/TRBV6-3	many	NA	TRBJ1-1	CASSKTAGNTEAFF	TGTGCCAGCAGTAAGACAGCGGGGAACACTGAAGCTTTCTTT
TRBV10-3	NA	NA	TRBJ1-2	CAISEDRLYGYTF	TGTGCCATCAGTGAGGACAGGTTATATGGCTACACCTTC
TRBV7-2	NA	TRBD1	TRBJ1-2	CASSLASGQGLYGYTF	TGTGCCAGCAGCTTAGCCTCGGGACAGGGGTTGTATGGCTACACCTTC
TRBV11-2	NA	TRBD1	TRBJ1-2	CASSPPGGANYGYTF	TGTGCCAGCAGCCCGCCAGGGGGCGCGAACTATGGCTACACCTTC
TRBV5-1	NA	TRBD1	TRBJ2-1	CASSLSGQGPVYEQFF	TGCGCCAGCAGCTTATCGGGACAGGGTCCGGTCTATGAGCAGTTCTTC
TRBV5-1	NA	NA	TRBJ1-4	CASSLGDIPRGEKLFF	TGCGCCAGCAGCTTGGGGGACATCCCAAGGGGTGAAAAACTGTTTTTT
TRBV5-1	NA	NA	TRBJ1-1	CASSSRENTEAFF	TGCGCCAGCAGCTCCCGAGAGAACACTGAAGCTTTCTTT
TRBV15	NA	TRBD1	TRBJ1-4	CATSSRGQGFFGDEKLFF	TGTGCCACCAGCAGTCGGGGACAGGGATTTTTTGGGGATGAAAAACTGTTTTTT
TRBV7-2	NA	NA	TRBJ1-6	CASSSQGPYNSPLHF	TGTGCCAGCAGCTCACAGGGACCCTATAATTCACCCCTCCACTTT
TRBV27	NA	NA	TRBJ1-4	CASSHGGDTNEKLFF	TGTGCCAGCAGTCACGGGGGGGATACTAATGAAAAACTGTTTTTT
TRBV7-2	NA	NA	TRBJ1-5	CASSLQGGRSNQPQHF	TGTGCCAGCAGCTTGCAGGGTGGGCGCAGCAATCAGCCCCAGCATTTT
TRBV19	NA	TRBD1	TRBJ1-5	CASSSTGYNQPQHF	TGTGCCAGTAGCTCGACAGGGTACAATCAGCCCCAGCATTTT
TRBV7-2	NA	NA	TRBJ1-4	CASSLAAWGSGRGGEKLFF	TGTGCCAGCAGCTTAGCGGCATGGGGTTCCGGAAGGGGGGGTGAAAAACTGTTTTTT
TRBV11-3	NA	TRBD1	TRBJ2-2	CASSPTGDTGELFF	TGTGCCAGCAGCCCTACAGGGGACACCGGGGAGCTGTTTTTT
TRBV30	NA	NA	TRBJ1-3	CAREGGSFSGNTIYF	TGTGCCCGGGAAGGCGGAAGCTTCTCTGGAAACACCATATATTTT
TRBV27	few	TRBD2	TRBJ2-3	CASSLTSGATQYF	TGTGCCAGCAGCCTGACTAGCGGGGCTACGCAGTATTTT
TRBV6-4	NA	TRBD2	TRBJ2-1	CASSDQPGLVYNEQFF	TGTGCCAGCAGTGACCAACCGGGACTAGTATACAATGAGCAGTTCTTC
TRBV7-9	NA	NA	TRBJ2-3	CASSPRRAATDTQYF	TGTGCCAGCAGCCCCCGGCGAGCGGCCACGGATACGCAGTATTTT
TRBV30	NA	TRBD1	TRBJ2-1	CAWSRAGGNNEQFF	TGTGCCTGGAGTAGGGCAGGGGGAAACAATGAGCAGTTCTTC